The rows below give T cell receptor beta chains drawn from one sample of a study of T cell responses to AZD1222 COVID-19 vaccine. TCRdb's copy holds only in-frame clones and misses some; the assay was immunoSEQ multiplex PCR. Of about 150,000 clones in the sample, about 88% were seen once. The material sequenced was peripheral blood, taken on day 0 of AZD1222 vaccination. The receptors were gathered from an adult in good health. Each CDR3 is given with its conserved first and last residue. D genes are given only for firm matches. Clone size is not always given. Where it is, it says once, few, many or a class for expanded clones.

abundance	v_gene	d_gene	j_gene	CDR3aa	CDR3nt
.	TRBV19	TRBD1	TRBJ1-5	CASSRDRQNQPQHF	TGTGCCAGTAGTCGGGACAGGCAAAATCAGCCCCAGCATTTT
.	TRBV5-5	.	TRBJ1-3	CASSLVPSGNTIYF	TGTGCCAGCAGCTTGGTACCCTCTGGAAACACCATATATTTT
.	TRBV9	TRBD2	TRBJ2-1	CASSVVDSSGGPWNEQFF	TGTGCCAGCAGCGTAGTCGATTCTAGCGGGGGGCCTTGGAATGAGCAGTTCTTC
medium-sized	TRBV25-1	.	TRBJ2-1	CASSVGRTVFFF	TGTGCCAGCAGTGTAGGGAGGACGGTATTCTTCTTC
.	TRBV5-1	.	TRBJ1-2	CASSPLQGNYGYTF	TGCGCCAGCAGCCCCCTTCAGGGAAACTATGGCTACACCTTC
few	TRBV19	TRBD2	TRBJ2-1	CASSIAPLGGGASEQFF	TGTGCCAGTAGTATAGCCCCCCTCGGCGGGGGGGCCTCTGAGCAGTTCTTC
.	TRBV4-3	TRBD1	TRBJ1-5	CASSQEQGRNQPQHF	TGCGCCAGCAGCCAGGAACAGGGGCGCAATCAGCCCCAGCATTTT
.	TRBV7-2	TRBD2	TRBJ2-3	CASSPRVAGGLSTDTQYF	TGTGCCAGCAGCCCCCGGGTAGCGGGGGGACTTAGCACAGATACGCAGTATTTT
.	TRBV19	.	TRBJ2-2	CASSRWGLGDTGELFF	TGTGCCAGCTCCCGCTGGGGATTGGGCGACACCGGGGAGCTGTTTTTT
.	TRBV29-1	TRBD1	TRBJ2-7	CSVSGQGMYEQYF	TGCAGCGTTTCGGGACAGGGGATGTACGAGCAGTACTTC
.	TRBV28	TRBD1	TRBJ2-1	CASSPRTGGYNEQFF	TGTGCCAGCAGTCCGCGGACAGGGGGCTACAATGAGCAGTTCTTC
.	TRBV5-4	.	TRBJ1-2	CASSLLGRESGYTF	TGTGCCAGCAGCTTGTTGGGACGGGAGAGCGGCTACACCTTC
.	TRBV6-6	.	TRBJ2-1	CASSWTDGRDEQFF	TGTGCCAGCAGTTGGACAGACGGGAGAGATGAGCAGTTCTTC
.	TRBV19	.	TRBJ1-5	CASTTYGGVMSNQPQHF	TGTGCCAGTACGACCTATGGCGGGGTCATGAGCAATCAGCCCCAGCATTTT
.	TRBV11-2	TRBD2	TRBJ2-3	CASSLAPGLAENTDTQYF	TGTGCCAGCAGCTTAGCCCCTGGACTAGCGGAAAACACAGATACGCAGTATTTT
.	TRBV4-2	.	TRBJ2-3	CASAGTTRTDTQYF	TGTGCCAGCGCGGGGACCACCCGCACAGATACGCAGTATTTT
.	TRBV5-4	TRBD1	TRBJ2-1	CASSLGGQGDNEQFF	TGTGCCAGCAGCTTGGGTGGACAGGGGGACAATGAGCAGTTCTTC
.	TRBV28	TRBD1	TRBJ1-5	CASSPGGRNQPQHF	TGTGCCAGCTCACCAGGGGGCAGGAATCAGCCCCAGCATTTT
.	TRBV9	.	TRBJ2-3	CASSPQFGGLDTQYF	TGTGCCAGCAGCCCCCAATTTGGGGGGTTAGATACGCAGTATTTT
.	TRBV12-3/TRBV12-4	TRBD1	TRBJ2-7	CASSRTGIYEQYF	TGTGCCAGCAGCCGGACAGGGATTTACGAGCAGTACTTC
once	TRBV5-4	TRBD2	TRBJ2-7	CASSLGLVTAEQYF	TGTGCCAGCAGCTTAGGACTAGTTACTGCCGAGCAGTACTTC
.	TRBV6-1	.	TRBJ1-5	CASSEYRQPQHF	TGTGCCAGCAGTGAATACAGACAGCCCCAGCATTTT
.	TRBV19	.	TRBJ2-3	CASSKGASGDTQYF	TGTGCCAGTAGCAAAGGGGCAAGTGGAGATACGCAGTATTTT
.	TRBV6-2/TRBV6-3	TRBD1	TRBJ2-7	CASSPGQGISYEQYF	TGTGCCAGCAGCCCCGGACAGGGAATTTCCTACGAGCAGTACTTC
.	TRBV6-2/TRBV6-3	TRBD1	TRBJ1-4	CASSYLQGAREKLFF	TGTGCCAGCAGTTACTTGCAGGGGGCGAGGGAAAAACTGTTTTTT
.	TRBV3-1/TRBV3-2	.	TRBJ1-3	CASSQEGQLSGNTIYF	TGTGCCAGCAGCCAAGAAGGGCAGCTCTCTGGAAACACCATATATTTT
once	TRBV7-9	.	TRBJ1-2	CASSLGQNNYGYTF	TGTGCCAGCAGCTTAGGGCAGAATAACTATGGCTACACCTTC
.	TRBV6-1	.	TRBJ2-4	CASSESFGRSPYF	TGTGCCAGCAGTGAATCCTTCGGACGGTCCCCTTACTTC
.	TRBV4-1	.	TRBJ2-1	CASSQGEGRGGWNEQFF	TGCGCCAGCAGCCAAGGAGAAGGCAGGGGTGGGTGGAATGAGCAGTTCTTC
.	TRBV6-5	.	TRBJ2-2	CASSFGRHGELFF	TGTGCCAGCAGTTTTGGTCGACACGGGGAGCTGTTTTTT
.	TRBV5-1	TRBD2	TRBJ2-1	CASSATSGSYNEQFF	TGCGCCAGCAGCGCCACTAGCGGCTCCTACAATGAGCAGTTCTTC
.	TRBV7-8	.	TRBJ1-2	CASSDPGTYGYTF	TGTGCCAGCAGCGACCCAGGGACTTATGGCTACACCTTC
few	TRBV11-2	.	TRBJ1-1	CASSLGPGNTEAFF	TGTGCCAGCAGCTTAGGACCAGGGAACACTGAAGCTTTCTTT
.	TRBV21-1	.	TRBJ2-7	CASSNPGLESYEQYF	TGTGCCAGCAGCAACCCGGGACTAGAATCTTACGAGCAGTACTTC
.	TRBV9	.	TRBJ2-7	CASSPTVDTYEQYF	TGTGCCAGCAGCCCCACCGTCGACACGTACGAGCAGTACTTC
.	TRBV5-1	.	TRBJ1-1	CASSLVWGSNTEAFF	TGCGCCAGCAGCTTGGTCTGGGGTTCTAACACTGAAGCTTTCTTT
.	TRBV6-5	.	TRBJ1-1	CASSSPTGRNTEAFF	TGTGCCAGCAGTTCCCCGACAGGAAGGAACACTGAAGCTTTCTTT
.	TRBV15	.	TRBJ1-5	CATSRDLLIQGMGGQPQHF	TGTGCCACCAGCAGAGATCTGTTGATCCAGGGAATGGGCGGACAGCCCCAGCATTTT
.	TRBV5-1	.	TRBJ1-1	CASVLSGGGTEAFF	TGCGCCAGCGTCCTTTCGGGTGGAGGCACTGAAGCTTTCTTT
.	TRBV2	TRBD2	TRBJ2-1	CASKRNSGGANEQFF	TGTGCCAGCAAAAGGAACAGCGGGGGGGCCAATGAGCAGTTCTTC
.	TRBV12-3/TRBV12-4	TRBD1	TRBJ1-1	CASRTGGNTEAFF	TGTGCCAGCAGGACAGGGGGGAACACTGAAGCTTTCTTT
.	TRBV6-5	TRBD1	TRBJ1-2	CASSYRTGEYGYTF	TGTGCCAGCAGTTACCGGACAGGGGAATATGGCTACACCTTC
.	TRBV6-4	.	TRBJ1-1	CASSDGGRRAFF	TGTGCCAGCAGTGACGGGGGCAGGAGGGCTTTCTTT
.	TRBV7-2	.	TRBJ1-1	CASSLAVGPGVTAFF	TGTGCCAGCAGCTTAGCGGTGGGGCCAGGAGTTACGGCTTTCTTT
.	TRBV28	.	TRBJ1-2	CASSLKTAYGYTF	TGTGCCAGCAGTTTAAAGACAGCGTATGGCTACACCTTC
.	TRBV6-5	.	TRBJ1-1	CASSPAPNTEAFF	TGTGCCAGCAGCCCGGCCCCGAACACTGAAGCTTTCTTT
.	TRBV7-2	.	TRBJ2-3	CASLGPLTDTQYF	TGTGCCAGCCTAGGACCCCTCACAGATACGCAGTATTTT
.	TRBV7-2	TRBD2	TRBJ2-7	CASSLAVGAGGPAYEQYF	TGTGCCAGCAGCTTAGCTGTGGGAGCGGGGGGCCCCGCCTACGAGCAGTACTTC
.	TRBV18	.	TRBJ2-5	CASSPSWQGVGTQYF	TGTGCCAGCTCACCAAGTTGGCAGGGTGTTGGGACCCAGTACTTC